A single sample is the source of the 8 T cell receptor beta chains below, sequenced in a study of blood T cell repertoires in COVID-19 (dated by TCRdb to between 2020 and 2021). The library was generated by the immunoSEQ multiplex PCR assay. Here the immuneACCESS table is served through TCRdb, limited to in-frame sequences with V and J called. Missing clones are a known gap in these copies; in checked studies unresolved V genes cover under half, and the rest lacks a known reason. Present in this sample are tens of thousands of clones, 70% to 90% of which were seen just once. The biggest ten clones account for 17% of the sample. What was sequenced was peripheral blood. The receptors shown here come from a human donor in a cohort sampled during active COVID-19.

This clone has a single count. This chain uses TRBV11-1 with TRBJ2-2, with a possible D match to TRBD2 (7 bases). V was clipped by 3 bases and J by 7 bases, with 15 bases between them. Germline CDR1 reads SGHAT; CDR2 reads FQDESV (reference sequence). The CDR3 loop spans 15 amino acids. CDR3 coding DNA: TGTGCCAGCAGCTTCTCGACGGGGGGCTACGGGGAGCTGTTTTTT. Translation: CASSFSTGGYGELFF.

V usage is TRBV9 and J usage is TRBJ2-3; the D gene is possibly TRBD2 (6 bases). The CDR3 is 15 amino acids. Germline V gene lookup returns CDR1 SGDLS and CDR2 YYNGEE. Trimming removed 2 bases at V and 1 base at J, with 11 bases between. In DNA, the CDR3 is TGTGCCAGCAGCGTTCGGGGAGGACGCACAGATACGCAGTATTTT. It translates to CASSVRGGRTDTQYF. The full variable domain, its missing parts supplied by reference TRBV9 and TRBJ2-3, is DSGVTQTPKHLITATGQRVTLRCSPRSGDLSVYWYQQSLDQGLQFLIQYYNGEERAKGNILERFSAQQFPDLHSELNLSSLELGDSALYFCASSVRGGRTDTQYFGPGTRLTVL.

With regard to this clone: The CDR3 does not close with the conserved phenylalanine or tryptophan, likely indicating a read error. The DNA is omitted, as the CDR3 cannot be located on it reliably, and the CDR3 follows TCRdb's listing. V gene TRBV7-9 combines with J gene TRBJ1-1. The CDR3 is 11 residues long, counting both termini. Germline CDR1 is SEHNR and CDR2 is FQNEAQ (reference sequence). The CDR3 sequence is CASSLGGGPLG.

The V gene is TRBV15, the J gene TRBJ1-2, with 9 nucleotides matching TRBD1. J gave up 8 bases and V 0 bases, and 7 bases lay outside the gene matches. CDR1 is LNHNV, CDR2 YYDKDF, per germline (reference sequence). The CDR3 totals 15 residues. The CDR3 bases are TGTGCCACCAGCAGAGATCGGGGACAGGGAGGGGGCTACACCTTC. It specifies CATSRDRGQGGGYTF.

This rearrangement joins TRBV30 to TRBJ1-1; D ambiguous. The length of the CDR3 is 14 residues. Trimming cost V 0 bases and J 4 bases, with 12 bases left between them. In germline, CDR1 is GTSNPN, CDR2 SVGIG (reference sequence). Written as DNA, the CDR3 is TGTGCCTGGAGTGTACGGGGAGGTCGCACTGAAGCTTTCTTT. It is translated as CAWSVRGGRTEAFF.

V gene TRBV5-4 combines with J gene TRBJ1-1; TRBD1 is a possible D gene (5 bases). Trimming removed 4 bases from V and 1 base from J, with 17 bases in between. There are 16 residues in the CDR3. Germline V gene lookup returns CDR1 SGHNT and CDR2 YYREEE (reference sequence). The CDR3 nucleotides are TGTGCCAGCAGCCCGCGGCACACAACAGGGAACACTGAAGCTTTCTTT. Translated: CASSPRHTTGNTEAFF.

The rearrangement joins TRBV19 to TRBJ1-2; the match to TRBD1 covers 7 bases. The junction had 9 bases not matched to a gene; V was cut back by 4 bases and J by 7 bases. Germline V gene data show CDR1 as LNHDA and CDR2 as SQIVND (reference sequence). This CDR3 spans 14 amino acids. The CDR3 here is CASSTTGWSFGYTF. Written as DNA, the CDR3 is TGTGCCAGTAGTACGACAGGGTGGAGTTTTGGCTACACCTTC.

This chain joins TRBV21-1 and TRBJ2-7; the table assigns TRBD1, which was not confirmed against the DNA. TRBV21-1 is shown as a pseudogene. The CDR3 runs to 15 residues. In DNA, the CDR3 is TGTGCCAGCAGCCTCCCCCCGGACACGGACTACGAGCAGTACTTC. This gives the protein CASSLPPDTDYEQYF.